Shown below are 28 T cell receptor beta chains from a single sample sequenced in a study of naive and memory T cell subsets. General study points: Possibly reflecting memory cells re-expressing CD45RA, a few larger clonotypes occurred in naive repertoires, especially CD8.

Both TRBC1 and TRBC2 were covered by a beta constant-region primer of two equimolar oligonucleotides. Nested alpha and beta constant-region primers with the SP2 primer drove four PCR rounds on ligated cDNA. TCRdb fed the UMI-ligation and nested PCR reads into MiXCR, producing one record per CDR3 protein. Of approximately 150,000 distinct CDR3 sequences detected, over 20% appear once; the ten largest clones hold about 0.11%. For these TCRs, the target antigens are not known. Sequencing was performed on naive CD4+ T cells from blood. These receptors were collected from a human donor in good health.

The V gene is TRBV3-1, the J gene TRBJ1-5; no clear D. The germline V gene has CDR1 LGHDT and CDR2 YNNKEL (reference sequence). V gave up 2 bases and J gave up 5 bases, with 7 bases separating them. The length of the CDR3 is 13 residues. The CDR3 here is CASSQRSDQPQHF. The CDR3 coding sequence is TGTGCCAGCAGCCAAAGATCCGATCAGCCCCAGCATTTT.

This clonotype was counted only a few times. The chain uses TRBV29-1 and TRBJ2-5; TRBD1 matches 9 bases. This CDR3 is 14 amino acids long. V dropped 4 bases and J dropped 2; count of bases not matched to a gene: 5. Germline loops: CDR1 SQVTM, CDR2 ANQGSEA. CDR3 residues: CSVVGQGLQETQYF. Written as DNA, the CDR3 is TGCAGCGTTGTGGGACAGGGTCTTCAAGAGACCCAGTACTTC.

This clonotype has at least ten counts. The chain is built from TRBV6-2 or TRBV6-3 and TRBJ2-1; D assignment may be TRBD1 or TRBD2 (5 bases each). Germline V CDR1 and CDR2: MNHEY, SVGEGT. The ends were cut back, 6 bases at V and 3 bases at J, with 18 bases in the middle. The CDR3 runs 16 residues. The CDR3 sequence: CASSTRGSGIYNEQFF. In DNA form, the CDR3 reads TGTGCCAGCAGCACCCGGGGCTCCGGTATCTACAATGAGCAGTTCTTC.

This clonotype was seen a handful of times. The rearrangement joins TRBV5-6 to TRBJ2-6; D possibly corresponds to TRBD1 (5 bases). The CDR3 runs to 16 residues. CDR1 is SGHDT, CDR2 YYEEEE, per germline. Between the trimmed V and J ends, which lost 4 bases and 0 bases, there was a span of 11 bases. This CDR3 is CASSVGARSGANVLTF. The CDR3 coding sequence is TGTGCCAGCAGCGTAGGGGCCCGCTCTGGGGCCAACGTCCTGACTTTC.

This clonotype has just a few counts. The V and J genes are TRBV5-1 and TRBJ1-1; D uncertain. CDR1 and CDR2 (germline): SGHRS, YFSETQ. V lost 0 bases and J 1 base, leaving 7 bases between the germline ends. The CDR3 totals 14 residues. CDR3 bases: TGCGCCAGCAGCTTGGCCAACACGAACACTGAAGCTTTCTTT. Translation: CASSLANTNTEAFF.

The J gene is TRBJ1-4, the V gene TRBV7-2; the match to TRBD1 covers 9 bases. The CDR3 spans 18 residues. Trimming at V came to 1 base and at J to 7 bases, leaving 13 bases not matched to a gene. The germline gives CDR1 SGHTA, CDR2 FQGNSA. CDR3 in DNA: TGTGCCAGCAGCTTAGGGTCCCACAGGGGGCGAAGAGTTGAAAAACTGTTTTTT. This codes for CASSLGSHRGRRVEKLFF.

The rearrangement joins TRBV20-1 to TRBJ2-7, with 9 positions matching TRBD2. This CDR3 has 13 amino acids. Germline V gives CDR1 DFQATT, CDR2 SNEGSKA (reference sequence). With V trimmed by 6 bases and J by 2 bases, 5 bases remained unmatched. Here the CDR3 reads CSAEGLATYEQYF. CDR3 in DNA: TGCAGTGCCGAAGGACTAGCGACCTACGAGCAGTACTTC.

This clonotype has just a few counts. The chain recombines TRBV18 with TRBJ2-7; D is possibly TRBD1 or TRBD2 (5 bases each). There are 16 residues in the CDR3. Germline V gene sequence: CDR1 KGHSH, CDR2 LQKENI. Trimming took 0 bases from V and 2 from J, leaving 14 bases between them. DNA of the CDR3: TGTGCCAGCTCACCACCTATTGGGGGAATCGCCTACGAGCAGTACTTC. Translation gives CASSPPIGGIAYEQYF.

The V call is TRBV18, the J call TRBJ1-5; possible D gene TRBD1, 5 bases. Trimming cost V 1 base and J 0 bases, with 7 bases left between them. Germline CDR1 is KGHSH and CDR2 is LQKENI. The CDR3 is 15 amino acids. Here the CDR3 reads CASSPRGNSNQPQHF. CDR3 nucleotide sequence: TGTGCCAGCTCACCACGGGGGAATAGCAATCAGCCCCAGCATTTT. The full variable domain, with the rest looked up from reference TRBV18 and TRBJ1-5, is NAGVMQNPRHLVRRRGQEARLRCSPMKGHSHVYWYRQLPEEGLKFMVYLQKENIIDESGMPKERFSAEFPKEGPSILRIQQVVRGDSAAYFCASSPRGNSNQPQHFGDGTRLSIL.

The chain has TRBV29-1 and TRBJ1-2, with D hard to call. V gave up 2 bases and J gave up 4 bases, with 8 bases separating them. The CDR3 contains 12 residues. Germline CDR1 is SQVTM and CDR2 is ANQGSEA. The CDR3 protein is CSVEYGFYGYTF. The DNA for the CDR3 is TGCAGCGTTGAATACGGGTTCTATGGCTACACCTTC.

For the CDR3, the DNA is TGTGCCAGCTCGCTAATACAGATTACTCGCTCTGGGGCCAACGTCCTGACTTTC. It specifies CASSLIQITRSGANVLTF. V and J are TRBV18 and TRBJ2-6, with D hard to call. Germline CDR1 reads KGHSH; CDR2 reads LQKENI. V was clipped by 6 bases and J by 0 bases, with 18 bases between them. The CDR3 has 18 residues.

The sample holds a few counts of this clonotype. This chain links TRBV2 with TRBJ2-7; tentatively, D is TRBD2 (6 bases). CDR1 is SNHLY, CDR2 FYNNEI, per germline. CDR3 length: 17 residues. Trimming stripped 7 bases from V and 2 bases from J, with 24 bases between. The CDR3, as DNA: TGTGCCAGCACCACTAGCCAGGTTTTTACGGAAACCTACGAGCAGTACTTC. Its translation is CASTTSQVFTETYEQYF.

This clonotype has at least ten counts. The gene calls are TRBV3-1 and TRBJ2-7, with 13 bases lining up with TRBD2. The CDR3 is 18 residues long. Germline lookup yields CDR1 LGHDT and CDR2 YNNKEL (reference sequence). The J segment lost 4 bases and the V segment lost 1 base, leaving 10 bases of the junction unmatched. The CDR3: CASSQGVRTSGRPYEQYF. DNA of the CDR3: TGTGCCAGCAGCCAAGGCGTCCGGACTAGCGGGAGACCGTACGAGCAGTACTTC.

Concerning this clonotype: Possible read error: a much larger clone is one base away. The chain uses TRBV29-1 and TRBJ1-1; no reliable D call. This CDR3 is 11 amino acids long. Germline CDR1 and CDR2: SQVTM and ANQGSEA. V was cut by 4 bases and J by 12 bases, with 15 bases left in between. CDR3 sequence (DNA): TGCAGCGTTGTAACTACATCGAGTACTTTCTTT. This codes for CSVVTTSSTFF.

This clonotype has a count of ten or more. The junction departs from germline at one end; a sequencing error may be responsible. This rearrangement joins TRBV7-9 to TRBJ2-3; TRBD2 matches at 8 bases. The CDR3 spans 14 residues. Germline lookup yields CDR1 SEHNR and CDR2 FQNEAQ (reference sequence). CDR3 loop: CASSLAGDTDTQYF. The CDR3, as DNA: TGTGCCAGCAGCCTAGCGGGTGACACAGATACGCAGTATTTT.

Here the CDR3 DNA reads TGTGCCAGCAGTTTGAGGCAGGGGGCGAGAAACACCATATATTTT. Encoded protein: CASSLRQGARNTIYF. The chain couples TRBV28 to TRBJ1-3, with 8 bases lining up with TRBD1. This CDR3 is built from 15 residues. Germline trimming cut 3 bases from V and 5 bases from J; bases unmatched to any gene: 6. Germline V CDR1 and CDR2: MDHEN, SYDVKM.

This chain uses TRBV25-1 with TRBJ2-1, with D unclear. The CDR3 is 14 amino acids. The V gene's germline CDR1 is MGHDK and CDR2 SYGVNS. Deletions cut 3 bases from V and 12 bases from J, with 18 bases between. The CDR3 DNA is TGTGCCAGCAGTGAGTCGATACCCCTCTTGGGGCAGTTCTTC. It encodes CASSESIPLLGQFF.

The table lists this clonotype with many counts. This chain uses TRBV29-1 with TRBJ1-1; the D is unclear. V gave up 2 bases and J gave up 0 bases, with 13 bases separating them. The germline gives CDR1 SQVTM, CDR2 ANQGSEA. The CDR3 runs to 15 residues. The CDR3 region has the DNA TGCAGCGTTGAAAGTAGGGCAGGAGTGAACACTGAAGCTTTCTTT. Protein: CSVESRAGVNTEAFF.

The chain links TRBV28 to TRBJ1-5; D is possibly TRBD1 (5 bases). The germline V and J ends were trimmed by 8 bases and 0 bases, with 14 bases remaining between them. The CDR3 length is 15 residues. Germline V gene lookup returns CDR1 MDHEN and CDR2 SYDVKM. The CDR3 loop is CASLAGGASNQPQHF. The CDR3 DNA reads as TGTGCCAGCCTGGCGGGGGGAGCTAGCAATCAGCCCCAGCATTTT.

This clonotype was counted only a few times. The chain is built from TRBV7-2 and TRBJ2-2; 15 bases fit TRBD2. V lost 3 bases to trimming and J lost 0 bases; unmatched junction nucleotides: 14. The CDR3 is 22 residues long. The germline gives CDR1 SGHTA, CDR2 FQGNSA. CDR3 nucleotides: TGTGCCAGCAGCTTTCGCGGACCCCAGGGACTAGCGGGAGGCCCGAACACCGGGGAGCTGTTTTTT. Protein product: CASSFRGPQGLAGGPNTGELFF.

The chain couples TRBV12-3 or TRBV12-4 to TRBJ2-3; D possibly matches TRBD1 or TRBD2 (6 bases each). The V end lost 6 bases, the J end lost 6 bases, and 19 bases lay between the germline ends. CDR3 size: 15 residues. The CDR3 sequence is CASRPLEGGEDTQYF. The CDR3 DNA reads TGTGCCAGCAGGCCTTTAGAGGGGGGCGAGGATACGCAGTATTTT.

This clonotype came up many times. The chain recombines TRBV28 with TRBJ2-3; TRBD2 aligns across 11 bases. The CDR3 contains 14 residues. With V trimmed by 10 bases and J by 5 bases, 8 bases remained unmatched. Germline V gives CDR1 MDHEN, CDR2 SYDVKM. The CDR3 region is CATETSGRKDTQYF. The CDR3, as DNA: TGTGCCACCGAAACTAGCGGGAGAAAAGATACGCAGTATTTT.

This chain joins TRBV6-5 and TRBJ1-1; D possibly corresponds to TRBD1 (5 bases). The CDR3 runs 16 residues. CDR1 and CDR2 (germline): MNHEY, SVGAGI. V lost 4 bases and J 0 bases, leaving 15 bases between the germline ends. CDR3 bases: TGTGCCAGCAGTTCCTATCCGGGGGTCATGAACACTGAAGCTTTCTTT. Protein sequence: CASSSYPGVMNTEAFF.

This clonotype was counted a few times. The chain is built from TRBV9 and TRBJ2-7, with 8 bases that match TRBD1. Germline lookup yields CDR1 SGDLS and CDR2 YYNGEE. V shed 0 bases and J 2 bases; nucleotides not matched to a gene: 10. The CDR3 runs 17 residues. The DNA of the CDR3 is TGTGCCAGCAGCGTAGGAAAGGGACAGGAACGGACCTACGAGCAGTACTTC. This encodes CASSVGKGQERTYEQYF.

A few counts support this clonotype. The chain recombines TRBV10-3 with TRBJ2-6, with D possibly being TRBD1 (5 bases). The length of the CDR3 is 18 residues. V was pared by 3 bases and J by 0 bases, with 15 bases between. Germline V gene sequence: CDR1 ENHRY, CDR2 SYGVKD. DNA of the CDR3: TGTGCCATCAGTGACAGGGTTATATTGAACTCTGGGGCCAACGTCCTGACTTTC. Protein sequence: CAISDRVILNSGANVLTF.

The rearrangement uses TRBV7-9 and TRBJ1-1; 7 bases match TRBD1. Germline CDR1 reads SEHNR; CDR2 reads FQNEAQ (reference sequence). J lost 1 base, V lost 5 bases, and 7 bases had no gene match. The CDR3 totals 15 residues. CDR3 amino acids: CASSPPGQENTEAFF. The CDR3 DNA reads as TGTGCCAGCAGCCCCCCCGGACAGGAGAACACTGAAGCTTTCTTT.

In its sample, this clonotype was seen a few times. The rearrangement joins TRBV14 to TRBJ2-1; tentative D call: TRBD2 (5 bases). V was pared by 0 bases and J by 0 bases, with 12 bases between. CDR1 is SGHDN and CDR2 is FVKESK in the germline V gene. This CDR3 has 17 residues. DNA of the CDR3: TGTGCCAGCAGCCAAGATCCAGGAGGATACTCCTACAATGAGCAGTTCTTC. Translating it yields CASSQDPGGYSYNEQFF.

This clonotype was observed many times. The chain employs TRBV7-8 and TRBJ2-7; 7 nucleotides line up with TRBD1. The junction had 23 bases not matched to a gene; V was cut back by 5 bases and J by 4 bases. The germline CDR1 and CDR2 sequences are SGHVS and FQNEAQ. The CDR3 runs 19 residues. The CDR3 spells CASSPITPFAGTELYEQYF. The CDR3 nucleotides are TGTGCCAGCAGCCCAATAACCCCGTTCGCCGGGACAGAACTTTACGAGCAGTACTTC.